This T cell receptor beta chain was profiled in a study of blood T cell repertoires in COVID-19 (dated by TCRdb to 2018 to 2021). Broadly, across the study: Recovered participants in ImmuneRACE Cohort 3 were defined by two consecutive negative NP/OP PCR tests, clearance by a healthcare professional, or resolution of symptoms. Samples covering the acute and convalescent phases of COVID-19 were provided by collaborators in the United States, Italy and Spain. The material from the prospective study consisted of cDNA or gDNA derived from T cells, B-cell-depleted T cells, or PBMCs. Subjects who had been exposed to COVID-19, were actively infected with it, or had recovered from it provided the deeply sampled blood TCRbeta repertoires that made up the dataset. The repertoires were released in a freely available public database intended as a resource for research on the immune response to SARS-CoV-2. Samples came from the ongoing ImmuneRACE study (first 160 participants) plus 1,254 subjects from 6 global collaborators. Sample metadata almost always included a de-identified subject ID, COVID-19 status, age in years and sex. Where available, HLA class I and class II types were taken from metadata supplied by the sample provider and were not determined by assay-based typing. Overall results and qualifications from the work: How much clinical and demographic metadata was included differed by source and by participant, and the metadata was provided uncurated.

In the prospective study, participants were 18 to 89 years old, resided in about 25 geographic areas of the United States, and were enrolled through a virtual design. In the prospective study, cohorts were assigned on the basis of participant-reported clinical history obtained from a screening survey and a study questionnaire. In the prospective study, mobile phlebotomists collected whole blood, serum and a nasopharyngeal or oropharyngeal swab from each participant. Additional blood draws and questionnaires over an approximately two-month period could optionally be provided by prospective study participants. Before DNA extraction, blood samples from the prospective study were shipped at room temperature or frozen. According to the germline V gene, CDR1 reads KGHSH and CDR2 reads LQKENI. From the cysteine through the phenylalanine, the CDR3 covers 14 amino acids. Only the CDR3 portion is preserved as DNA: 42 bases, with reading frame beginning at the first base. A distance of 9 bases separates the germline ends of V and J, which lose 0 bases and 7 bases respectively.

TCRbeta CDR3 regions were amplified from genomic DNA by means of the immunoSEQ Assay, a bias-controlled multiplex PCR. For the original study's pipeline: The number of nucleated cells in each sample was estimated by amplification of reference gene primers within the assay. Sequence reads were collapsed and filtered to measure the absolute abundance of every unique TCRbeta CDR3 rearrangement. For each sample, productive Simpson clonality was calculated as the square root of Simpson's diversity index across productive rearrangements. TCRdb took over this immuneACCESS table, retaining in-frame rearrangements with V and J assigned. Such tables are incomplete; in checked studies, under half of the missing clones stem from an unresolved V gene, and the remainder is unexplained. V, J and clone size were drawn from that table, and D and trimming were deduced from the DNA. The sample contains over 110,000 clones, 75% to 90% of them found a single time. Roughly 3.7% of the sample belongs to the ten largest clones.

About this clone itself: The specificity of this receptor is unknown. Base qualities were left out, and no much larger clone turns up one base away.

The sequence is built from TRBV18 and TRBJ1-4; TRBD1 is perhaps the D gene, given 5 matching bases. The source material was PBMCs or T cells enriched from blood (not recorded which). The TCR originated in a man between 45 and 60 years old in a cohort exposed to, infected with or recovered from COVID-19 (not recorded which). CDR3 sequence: CASSPPNRPEKLFF. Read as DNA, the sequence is TGTGCCAGCTCACCACCGAACAGGCCTGAAAAACTGTTTTTT.